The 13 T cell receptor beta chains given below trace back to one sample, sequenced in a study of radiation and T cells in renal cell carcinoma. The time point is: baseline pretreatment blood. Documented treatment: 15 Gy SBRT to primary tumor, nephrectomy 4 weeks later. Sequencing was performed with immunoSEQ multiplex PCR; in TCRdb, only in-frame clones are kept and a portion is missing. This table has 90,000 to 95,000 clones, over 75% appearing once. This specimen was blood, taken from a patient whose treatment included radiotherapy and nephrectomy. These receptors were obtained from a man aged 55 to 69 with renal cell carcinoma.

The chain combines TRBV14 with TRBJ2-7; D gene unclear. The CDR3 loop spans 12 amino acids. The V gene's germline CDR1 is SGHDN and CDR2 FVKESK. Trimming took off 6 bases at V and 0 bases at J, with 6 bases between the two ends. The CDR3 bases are TGTGCCAGCAGTTGGAGCTCCTACGAGCAGTACTTC. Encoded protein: CASSWSSYEQYF.

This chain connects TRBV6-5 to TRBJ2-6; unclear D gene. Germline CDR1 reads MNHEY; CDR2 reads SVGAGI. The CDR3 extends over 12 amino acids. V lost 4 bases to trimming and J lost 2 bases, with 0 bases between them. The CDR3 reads CASSSGANVLTF. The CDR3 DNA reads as TGTGCCAGCAGTTCTGGGGCCAACGTCCTGACTTTC.

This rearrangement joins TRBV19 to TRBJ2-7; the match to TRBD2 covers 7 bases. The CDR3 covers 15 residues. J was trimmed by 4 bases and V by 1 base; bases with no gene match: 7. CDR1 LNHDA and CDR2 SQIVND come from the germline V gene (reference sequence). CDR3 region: CASSIGASGDYEQYF. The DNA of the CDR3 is TGTGCCAGTAGTATAGGAGCTAGCGGTGATTACGAGCAGTACTTC.

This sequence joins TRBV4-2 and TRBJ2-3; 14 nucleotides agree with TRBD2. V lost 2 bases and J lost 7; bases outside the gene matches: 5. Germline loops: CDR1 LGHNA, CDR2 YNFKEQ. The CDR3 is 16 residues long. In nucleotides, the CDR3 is TGTGCCAGCAGCCAATCCGGGACTAGCGGGAGCAATACGCAGTATTTT. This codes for CASSQSGTSGSNTQYF.

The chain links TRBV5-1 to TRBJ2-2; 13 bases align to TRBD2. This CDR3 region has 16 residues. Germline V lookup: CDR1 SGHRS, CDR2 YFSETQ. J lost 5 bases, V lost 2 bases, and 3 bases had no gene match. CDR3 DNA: TGCGCCAGCAGCTTTCGGACTAGCGGGAGAACCGGGGAGCTGTTTTTT. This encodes CASSFRTSGRTGELFF.

For the CDR3, the DNA is TGCGCCAGCAGCTTAACCCCCGGACAGCAAGAGACCCAGTACTTC. The encoded protein is CASSLTPGQQETQYF. The chain uses TRBV5-1 and TRBJ2-5; D possibly corresponds to TRBD1 (6 bases). This CDR3 spans 15 amino acids. Germline V lookup: CDR1 SGHRS, CDR2 YFSETQ. V was clipped by 2 bases and J by 2 bases, with 13 bases between them.

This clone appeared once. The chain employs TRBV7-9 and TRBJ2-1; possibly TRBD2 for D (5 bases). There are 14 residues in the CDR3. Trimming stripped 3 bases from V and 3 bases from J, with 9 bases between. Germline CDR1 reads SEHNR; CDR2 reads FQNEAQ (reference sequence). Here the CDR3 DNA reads TGTGCCAGCAGCTTGGAGAGCGGCTACAATGAGCAGTTCTTC. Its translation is CASSLESGYNEQFF.

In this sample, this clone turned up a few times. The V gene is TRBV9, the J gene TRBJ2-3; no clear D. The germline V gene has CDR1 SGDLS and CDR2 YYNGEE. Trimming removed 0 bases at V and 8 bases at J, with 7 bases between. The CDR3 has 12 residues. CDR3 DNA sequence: TGTGCCAGCAGCGTAGATGTAGGTACGCAGTATTTT. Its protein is CASSVDVGTQYF.

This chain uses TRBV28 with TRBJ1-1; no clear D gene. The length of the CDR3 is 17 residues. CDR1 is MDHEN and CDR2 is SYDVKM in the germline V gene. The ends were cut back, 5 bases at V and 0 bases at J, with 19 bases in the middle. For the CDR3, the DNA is TGTGCCAGCAGTGGCACTTCAGGTCTCGGGATGAACACTGAAGCTTTCTTT. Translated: CASSGTSGLGMNTEAFF.

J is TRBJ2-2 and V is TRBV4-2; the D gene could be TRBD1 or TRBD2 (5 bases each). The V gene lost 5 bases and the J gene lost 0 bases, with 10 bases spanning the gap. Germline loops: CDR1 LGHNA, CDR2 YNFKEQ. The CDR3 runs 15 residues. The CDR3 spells CASSSREPNTGELFF. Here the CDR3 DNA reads TGTGCCAGCAGCTCCAGGGAGCCGAACACCGGGGAGCTGTTTTTT.

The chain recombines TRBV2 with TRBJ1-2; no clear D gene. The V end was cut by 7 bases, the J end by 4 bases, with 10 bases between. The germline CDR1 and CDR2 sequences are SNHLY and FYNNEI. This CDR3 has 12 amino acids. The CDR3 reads CASTAKVYGYTF. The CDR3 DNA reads TGTGCCAGCACGGCCAAGGTCTATGGCTACACCTTC.

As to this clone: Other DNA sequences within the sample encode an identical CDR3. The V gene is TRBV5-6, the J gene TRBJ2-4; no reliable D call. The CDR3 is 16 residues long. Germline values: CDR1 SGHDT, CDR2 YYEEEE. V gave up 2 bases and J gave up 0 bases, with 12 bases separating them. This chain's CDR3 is CASSLVSRTAKNIQYF. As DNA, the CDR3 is TGTGCCAGCAGCTTAGTAAGTCGTACAGCCAAAAACATTCAGTACTTC.

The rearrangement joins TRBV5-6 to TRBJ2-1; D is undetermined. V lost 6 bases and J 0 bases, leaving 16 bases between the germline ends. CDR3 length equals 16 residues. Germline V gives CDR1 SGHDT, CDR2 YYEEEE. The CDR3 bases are TGTGCCAGCACCCCTGGATGGGCGAGCTCCTACAATGAGCAGTTCTTC. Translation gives CASTPGWASSYNEQFF. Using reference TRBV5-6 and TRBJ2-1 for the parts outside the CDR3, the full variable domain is DAGVTQSPTHLIKTRGQQVTLRCSPKSGHDTVSWYQQALGQGPQFIFQYYEEEERQRGNFPDRFSGHQFPNYSSELNVNALLLGDSALYLCASTPGWASSYNEQFFGPGTRLTVL.